These T cell receptor beta chains were read from a single sample in a study of blood T cells in healthy people across ages. TCRdb re-called the 5' RACE reads through MiXCR, storing one row per CDR3 protein. The sample includes 700,000 or so distinct CDR3 sequences, roughly 43% of them seen just once. Sequencing was done on a sample of blood. The receptors come from a man older than 75 in good health. The CDR3 runs from the conserved cysteine through the conserved F or W. A D gene is named only where the DNA matches it firmly. The size entry is marked missing in some rows and otherwise reads once, few, many or a size class.

TRBJ2-5	TRBV6-1	once	TRBD1	TGTGCCACCTCGGTGGCAGGGGGAAGAGATGAGCAGTACTTC	CATSVAGGRDEQYF
TRBJ2-3	TRBV11-2	many	NA	TGTGCCAGCAGCTTAAGGGCGGCTAGCGCTGGCACAGATACGCAGTATTTT	CASSLRAASAGTDTQYF
TRBJ1-1	TRBV5-8	NA	NA	TGTGCCAGCAGCAGTGCGCTTGGGGCGGTAAACACTGAAGCTTTCTTT	CASSSALGAVNTEAFF
TRBJ2-1	TRBV24-1	NA	NA	TGTGCCACCAGTGATAGCCCGAATGAGCAGTTCTTC	CATSDSPNEQFF
TRBJ2-3	TRBV7-2	NA	NA	TGTGCCAGCAGCCCCACCCGGACCCGCACAGATACGCAGTATTTT	CASSPTRTRTDTQYF
TRBJ1-5	TRBV28	few	NA	TGTGCCAGCAGTTTAGTCTGGGGTCAGCCCCAGCATTTT	CASSLVWGQPQHF
TRBJ1-4	TRBV20-1	NA	NA	TGCAGTGCTAGTTACAAAAAACTGTTTTTT	CSASYKKLFF
TRBJ2-1	TRBV6-5	few	NA	TGTGCCAGCAGTTACACTAGTGGGGGGCCTTACAATGAGCAGTTCTTC	CASSYTSGGPYNEQFF
TRBJ1-1	TRBV6-2/TRBV6-3	once	TRBD1	TGTGCCAGCACCCGGGACAGGGTAATTGACGCTGAAGCTTTCTTT	CASTRDRVIDAEAFF
TRBJ2-3	TRBV7-2	NA	NA	TGTGCCAGCAGCAAGACCACAGATACGCAGTATTTT	CASSKTTDTQYF
TRBJ1-2	TRBV7-2	NA	TRBD1	TGTGCCAGCAGCTTAAATCAGGGGGCGCGGGGCTACACCTTC	CASSLNQGARGYTF
TRBJ2-6	TRBV5-1	few	NA	TGCGCCAGCGGGCAGGGTAGTTCTGGGGCCAACGTCCTGACTTTC	CASGQGSSGANVLTF
TRBJ2-5	TRBV29-1	many	NA	TGCAGCGTTGCCGACGGCCAAGAGACCCAGTACTTC	CSVADGQETQYF
TRBJ2-3	TRBV9	NA	NA	TGTGCCAGCAGCGTAGTGCCAGGGATGAGTACAGATACGCGGTATTTT	CASSVVPGMSTDTRYF
TRBJ2-7	TRBV13	many	TRBD2	TGTGCCAGCAACGTACGCGGGAGCTACGAGCAGTACTTC	CASNVRGSYEQYF
TRBJ2-1	TRBV2	NA	TRBD1	TGTGCCAGCAGGGGGACAGGGGCGAATGAGCAGTTCTTC	CASRGTGANEQFF
TRBJ1-5	TRBV20-1	few	NA	TGCAGTGCGGGGAGAAGGGCCAAACCCCAGCCCCAGCATTTT	CSAGRRAKPQPQHF
TRBJ1-4	TRBV30	NA	NA	TGTGCCTGGAGTGTTTCCAGGATAGGCGAAAAACTGTTTTTT	CAWSVSRIGEKLFF
TRBJ2-5	TRBV28	few	NA	TGTGCCAGCAGTCCCGAGCGCTGGGTAAAAGAGACCCAGTACTTC	CASSPERWVKETQYF
TRBJ2-7	TRBV12-5	NA	TRBD2	TGTGCTAGTGGTACTAGCGGGAGAGATGAGCAGTACTTC	CASGTSGRDEQYF
TRBJ2-7	TRBV14	NA	TRBD1	TGTGCCAGCAGGAGGACAGGGGGCTTCTCCTACGAGCAGTACTTC	CASRRTGGFSYEQYF
TRBJ1-1	TRBV2	NA	NA	TGTGCCAGCATTCAGGCTGAGATCAACACTGAAGCTTTCTTT	CASIQAEINTEAFF
TRBJ2-7	TRBV29-1	NA	NA	TGCAGCGTTGAAGAGAGCGGTGGAAGGGGAGGTACCCTCTACGAGCAGTACTTC	CSVEESGGRGGTLYEQYF
TRBJ2-1	TRBV7-9	few	NA	TGTGCCAGCAGCTTTGGGTCACACGGTGAGCAGTTCTTC	CASSFGSHGEQFF
TRBJ2-5	TRBV7-2	few	NA	TGTGCCAGCAGCTTAGATGGTACTAACACGAATGAGCAGTACTTC	CASSLDGTNTNEQYF
TRBJ2-7	TRBV6-6	NA	NA	TGTGCCAGCAGGTCGGGACTCACTACCTACAATGAGCAGTACTTC	CASRSGLTTYNEQYF
TRBJ2-3	TRBV7-9	NA	NA	TGTGCCAGCAGCGCCGACGCAACTAGCACAGATACGCAGTATTTT	CASSADATSTDTQYF
TRBJ1-2	TRBV25-1	NA	TRBD1	TGTGCCAGCATTGAAGGCGACAGGGAGGGTGGCTACACCTTC	CASIEGDREGGYTF
TRBJ1-3	TRBV27	NA	NA	TGTGCCAGCAGTTTGTCCGGGACCGCTACTGGAAACACCATATATTTT	CASSLSGTATGNTIYF
TRBJ2-7	TRBV30	few	TRBD2	TGTGCCTGGACTCTAGCGGGAGTGAACTACGAGCAGTACTTC	CAWTLAGVNYEQYF
TRBJ1-4	TRBV20-1	few	TRBD1	TGCAGTGCTACGTCGGGACAGGGGGGTAGTCGACTGTTTTTT	CSATSGQGGSRLFF
TRBJ2-5	TRBV7-3	NA	NA	TGTGCCAGCAGCCCTGACAGGAACAAGGAGCAGTACTTC	CASSPDRNKEQYF
TRBJ2-7	TRBV7-6	NA	NA	TGTGCCAGCAGCTTAGCGCTTTTTCGTGATGGATCCGAGCAGTACTTC	CASSLALFRDGSEQYF
TRBJ2-3	TRBV6-1	few	TRBD1	TGTGCCAGCAGTGAAGCGGCTGTGACAGGGGGCTCAGATACGCAGTATTTT	CASSEAAVTGGSDTQYF
TRBJ2-3	TRBV20-1	NA	NA	TGCAGTGCGGCATCGGACACGACATCCACAGATACGCAGTATTTT	CSAASDTTSTDTQYF
TRBJ1-1	TRBV6-5	NA	NA	TGTGCCAGCAGTTTAGACAGGCATAGACCCGAAGCTTTCTTT	CASSLDRHRPEAFF
TRBJ1-1	TRBV27	many	NA	TGTGCCAGCAGTCCCCGGACCTACCTGAACACTGAAGCTTTCTTT	CASSPRTYLNTEAFF
TRBJ2-7	TRBV7-9	many	NA	TGTGCCAGCAGCTTCTCCGGCAACTACGAGCAGTACTTC	CASSFSGNYEQYF
TRBJ1-5	TRBV6-2/TRBV6-3	NA	NA	TGTGCCAGCAGCAAACCCCCGGGGGCGGTAAAGCCCCAGCATTTT	CASSKPPGAVKPQHF
TRBJ2-7	TRBV7-2	NA	TRBD1	TGTGCCAGCAGCTTAGTCCCGGGACAGGGGGTCACTGAGCAGTACTTC	CASSLVPGQGVTEQYF
TRBJ2-7	TRBV7-8	NA	TRBD2	TGTGCCAGCAGCTTAGAGCCGGGGGGGACCTACGAGCAGTACTTC	CASSLEPGGTYEQYF
TRBJ1-2	TRBV4-3	many	NA	TGCGCCAGCAGCCAAGATCTTGTTGGAGATTTCCGCGGTGGCTACACCTTC	CASSQDLVGDFRGGYTF
TRBJ2-5	TRBV24-1	many	NA	TGTGCCACCAGTGATGGTGCCAGCCCCAGAGAGACCCAGTACTTC	CATSDGASPRETQYF
TRBJ1-1	TRBV6-1	few	NA	TGTGCCAGCAGTGCAAGGGAGCGGGGGACCTCTGAAGCTTTCTTT	CASSARERGTSEAFF
TRBJ2-3	TRBV7-6	NA	TRBD2	TGTGCCAGCAGCTTAGTAGCGGGAGGGCCGGCAGATACGCAGTATTTT	CASSLVAGGPADTQYF
TRBJ2-5	TRBV7-2	few	NA	TGTGCCAGCAATATCGGCCTCGGGGCAGTTTCTTGGGAGACCCAGTACTTC	CASNIGLGAVSWETQYF
TRBJ2-7	TRBV7-2	few	NA	TGTGCCAGCAGCTCTTCGACAGCTACCTACGAGCAGTACTTC	CASSSSTATYEQYF
TRBJ2-5	TRBV20-1	few	NA	TGCAGTGCTCCCCGGACTACCCAAGAGACCCAGTACTTC	CSAPRTTQETQYF